This T cell receptor beta chain was captured in a study of control samples from healthy donors and cancer patients. This clone was seen more than once but under ten times. Method: immunoSEQ multiplex PCR; TCRdb's copy keeps in-frame clones and lacks some. The top ten clones hold about 2.1% of a sample with some 89,000 clones, under 90% of them seen once. This CDR3 contains 15 residues. CDR1 and CDR2 (germline): SGHDT, YYEEEE. Trimming removed 4 bases from V and 5 bases from J; junction bases left unmatched: 8. The sample comprised blood. This rearrangement joins TRBV5-6 to TRBJ2-5; 10 nucleotides line up with TRBD2. The TCR originated in a woman between 40 and 50 years old in good health. DNA of the CDR3: TGTGCCAGCAGCCTCCAGCTAGCGGGGGCTGAGACCCAGTACTTC. This translates into CASSLQLAGAETQYF.